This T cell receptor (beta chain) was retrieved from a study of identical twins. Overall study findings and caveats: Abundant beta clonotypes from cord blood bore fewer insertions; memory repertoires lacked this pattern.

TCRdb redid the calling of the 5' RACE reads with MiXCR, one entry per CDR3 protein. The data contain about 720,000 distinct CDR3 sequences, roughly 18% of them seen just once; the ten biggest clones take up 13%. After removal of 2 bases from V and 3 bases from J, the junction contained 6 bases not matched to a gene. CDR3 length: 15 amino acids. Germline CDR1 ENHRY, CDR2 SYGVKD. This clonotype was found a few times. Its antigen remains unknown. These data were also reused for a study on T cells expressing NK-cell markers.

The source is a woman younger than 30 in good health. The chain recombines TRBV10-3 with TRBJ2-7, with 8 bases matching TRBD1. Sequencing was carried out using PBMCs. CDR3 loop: CAISERTGSSYEQYF. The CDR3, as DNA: TGTGCCATCAGTGAGAGGACAGGGTCCAGCTACGAGCAGTACTTC.